This entry describes one T cell receptor (beta chain). TCRdb's copy holds only in-frame clones and misses some; the assay was immunoSEQ multiplex PCR. The data hold about 270,000 clones, with approximately 90% observed a single time. These data come from a study of blood T cell repertoires in COVID-19. With 3 bases removed from V and 4 bases from J, the gap between germline ends came to 7 bases. Germline V gene sequence: CDR1 SGDLS, CDR2 YYNGEE. The CDR3 runs 13 residues. V usage is TRBV9 and J usage is TRBJ2-2; possible D gene TRBD1, 5 bases. Sequencing input: PBMCs or T cells enriched from blood (not recorded which). The sequence was collected from a woman aged 25 to 39 with acute COVID-19. For the CDR3, the DNA is TGTGCCAGCAGCGGAAGGGGCACCGGGGAGCTGTTTTTT. It encodes CASSGRGTGELFF.